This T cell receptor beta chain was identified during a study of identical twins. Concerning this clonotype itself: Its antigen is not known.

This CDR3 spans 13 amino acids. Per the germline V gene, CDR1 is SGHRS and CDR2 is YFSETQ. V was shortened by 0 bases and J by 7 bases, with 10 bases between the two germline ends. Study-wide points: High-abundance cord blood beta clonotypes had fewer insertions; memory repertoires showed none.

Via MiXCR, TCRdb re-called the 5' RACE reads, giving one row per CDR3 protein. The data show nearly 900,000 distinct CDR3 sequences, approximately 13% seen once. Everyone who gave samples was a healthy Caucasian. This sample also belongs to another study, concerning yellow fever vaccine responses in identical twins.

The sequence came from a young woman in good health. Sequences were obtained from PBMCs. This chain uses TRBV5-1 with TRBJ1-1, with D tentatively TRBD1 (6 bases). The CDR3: CASSLAQGGEAFF. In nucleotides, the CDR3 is TGCGCCAGCAGCTTGGCACAGGGAGGTGAAGCTTTCTTT.